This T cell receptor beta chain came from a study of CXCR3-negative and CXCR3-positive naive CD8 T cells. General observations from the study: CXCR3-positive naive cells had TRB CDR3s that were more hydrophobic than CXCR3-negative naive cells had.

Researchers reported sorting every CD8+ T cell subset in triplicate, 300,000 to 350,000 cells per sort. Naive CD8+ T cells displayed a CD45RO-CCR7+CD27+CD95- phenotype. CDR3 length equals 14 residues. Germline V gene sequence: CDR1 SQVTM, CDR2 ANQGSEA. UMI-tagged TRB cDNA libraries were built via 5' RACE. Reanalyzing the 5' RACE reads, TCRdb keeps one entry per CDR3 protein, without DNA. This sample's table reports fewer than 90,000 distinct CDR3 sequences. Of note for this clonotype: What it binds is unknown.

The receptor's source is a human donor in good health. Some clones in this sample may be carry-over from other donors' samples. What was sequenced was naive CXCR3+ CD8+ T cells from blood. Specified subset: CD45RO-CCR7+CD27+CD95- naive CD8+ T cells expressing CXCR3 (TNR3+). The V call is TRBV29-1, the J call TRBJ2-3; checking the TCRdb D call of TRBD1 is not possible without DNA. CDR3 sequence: CSVSGQGSTDTQYF.